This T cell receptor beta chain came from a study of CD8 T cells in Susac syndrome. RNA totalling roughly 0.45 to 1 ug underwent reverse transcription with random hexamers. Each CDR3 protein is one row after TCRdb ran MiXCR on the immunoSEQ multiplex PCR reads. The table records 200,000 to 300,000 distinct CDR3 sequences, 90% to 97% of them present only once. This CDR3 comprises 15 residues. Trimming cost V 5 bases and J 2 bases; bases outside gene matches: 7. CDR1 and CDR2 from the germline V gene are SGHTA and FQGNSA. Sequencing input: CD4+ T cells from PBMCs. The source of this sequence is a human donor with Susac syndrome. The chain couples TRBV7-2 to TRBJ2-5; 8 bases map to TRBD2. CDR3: CASSDTGTSQETQYF. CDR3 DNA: TGTGCCAGCAGCGATACCGGGACTAGTCAAGAGACCCAGTACTTC.